One sample yielded the 21 T cell receptor beta chains listed below, sequenced in a study of blood T cell repertoires in COVID-19. TCRdb's copy holds only in-frame clones and misses some; the assay was immunoSEQ multiplex PCR. Of some 74,000 clones in the sample, less than 90% were seen once. The sample was peripheral blood. These receptor sequences come from a woman of 80 years or more with acute or convalescent COVID-19.

The genes are TRBV18 and TRBJ1-1; 9 positions agree with TRBD1. The CDR3 is 18 residues long. From germline, CDR1 is KGHSH and CDR2 LQKENI. The V segment lost 0 bases and the J segment 6 bases; nucleotides outside the gene matches: 14. This chain's CDR3 is CASSPPDRGARGNAEAFF. The CDR3 DNA reads TGTGCCAGCTCACCACCGGACAGGGGCGCGAGGGGTAACGCTGAAGCTTTCTTT.

This clone is a singleton in its sample. J is TRBJ2-1 and V is TRBV6-5, with 11 bases identical to TRBD1. The CDR3 runs to 15 residues. Per germline, CDR1 MNHEY and CDR2 SVGAGI. V dropped 6 bases and J dropped 10; count of bases not matched to a gene: 11. The CDR3 reads CASRADRGRRGEQFF. The CDR3 DNA reads as TGTGCCAGCAGGGCGGACAGGGGGCGCAGAGGAGAGCAGTTCTTC.

This clone was picked up one time. In DNA form, the CDR3 reads TGTGCCAGCAGCATGAGGACAGGGGGGAATGAGCAGTTCTTC. Its translation is CASSMRTGGNEQFF. The chain links TRBV11-3 to TRBJ2-1; 10 bases are shared with TRBD1. This CDR3 has 14 residues. Germline CDR1 is SGHNT and CDR2 is YENEEA. V dropped 5 bases and J dropped 7; count of bases not matched to a gene: 5.

The rearrangement uses TRBV5-6 and TRBJ2-7; the match to TRBD2 covers 7 bases. With V trimmed by 4 bases and J by 3 bases, 10 bases remained unmatched. The CDR3 spans 15 residues. The germline V gene encodes CDR1 SGHDT and CDR2 YYEEEE. The chain's CDR3 is CASSPIAGRNYEQYF. CDR3 in DNA: TGTGCCAGCAGCCCGATAGCGGGCCGGAACTACGAGCAGTACTTC.

The chain employs TRBV7-3 and TRBJ2-1; 9 bases agree with TRBD1. Trimming removed 7 bases from V and 6 bases from J; junction bases left unmatched: 7. This CDR3 has 14 residues. Germline V gives CDR1 SGHTA, CDR2 FQGTGA. Here the CDR3 reads CASNTGGPGNEQFF. The CDR3 DNA reads as TGTGCCAGCAACACAGGGGGCCCGGGCAATGAGCAGTTCTTC. Full variable domain (remainder filled in from reference TRBV7-3 and TRBJ2-1): GAGVSQTPSNKVTEKGKYVELRCDPISGHTALYWYRQSLGQGPEFLIYFQGTGAADDSGLPNDRFFAVRPEGSVSTLKIQRTERGDSAVYLCASNTGGPGNEQFFGPGTRLTVL.

This chain joins TRBV15 and TRBJ1-1; D gene uncertain. The CDR3 runs 13 residues. Germline CDR1 is LNHNV and CDR2 is YYDKDF (reference sequence). Trimming took 5 bases from V and 5 from J, leaving 12 bases between them. In DNA form, the CDR3 reads TGTGCCACCAGCCTAGGAGGGAGGACTGAAGCTTTCTTT. This translates into CATSLGGRTEAFF.

J is TRBJ2-3 and V is TRBV5-4; 10 bases are a match to TRBD1. Germline lookup yields CDR1 SGHNT and CDR2 YYREEE (reference sequence). V lost 4 bases, J lost 3 bases, and 5 bases stayed unmatched. The CDR3 spans 15 residues. Written as DNA, the CDR3 is TGTGCCAGCAGCCAGACAGGGGGCCGGACAGATACGCAGTATTTT. Protein product: CASSQTGGRTDTQYF.

This clone was picked up a small number of times. The chain links TRBV10-1 to TRBJ2-3, with 9 bases fitting TRBD1. The CDR3 consists of 17 residues. Germline CDR1 reads WNHNN; CDR2 reads SYGVQD (reference sequence). V was clipped by 1 base and J by 0 bases; unmatched bases: 5. The CDR3 DNA reads TGCGCCAGCAGTGAGTTCCCGGGACAGGGAAGCACAGATACGCAGTATTTT. Amino acid sequence: CASSEFPGQGSTDTQYF.

The V gene is TRBV12-3 or TRBV12-4, the J gene TRBJ1-2, with D possibly being TRBD1 (5 bases). The CDR3 covers 13 residues. The V gene lost 7 bases and the J gene lost 5 bases, with 14 bases spanning the gap. CDR3: CASTGRGSYGYTF. CDR3 DNA sequence: TGTGCCAGCACCGGAAGGGGTTCATATGGCTACACCTTC.

The V gene is TRBV5-5, the J gene TRBJ2-5, with D maybe TRBD1 (5 bases). CDR1 is SGHKS, CDR2 YYEKEE, per germline (reference sequence). Trimming cost V 5 bases and J 5 bases, with 13 bases left between them. The CDR3 runs 13 residues. The CDR3 DNA reads as TGTGCCAGCAGGACAGTAGCTCAGGAGACCCAGTACTTC. It encodes CASRTVAQETQYF.

The chain is built from TRBV10-3 and TRBJ1-1; D remains ambiguous. V lost 2 bases to trimming and J lost 3 bases, with 16 bases between them. The CDR3 covers 16 residues. CDR1 is ENHRY and CDR2 is SYGVKD in the germline V gene. CDR3 in DNA: TGTGCCATCAGTGAGCCAGGCCTGGTATTTTACACTGAAGCTTTCTTT. Its translation is CAISEPGLVFYTEAFF.

The chain has TRBV15 and TRBJ2-5, with 12 bases lining up with TRBD1. This CDR3 spans 16 amino acids. V shed 3 bases and J 4 bases; nucleotides not matched to a gene: 6. Germline V gives CDR1 LNHNV, CDR2 YYDKDF (reference sequence). CDR3 in amino acids: CATSRGDRGRRETQYF. The CDR3 region has the DNA TGTGCCACCAGCAGGGGGGACAGGGGGCGCCGAGAGACCCAGTACTTC.

The chain is built from TRBV4-1 and TRBJ1-4; D is ambiguous. The CDR3 length is 13 residues. From germline, CDR1 is MGHRA and CDR2 YSYEKL. Trimming took off 3 bases at V and 4 bases at J, with 6 bases between the two ends. The CDR3 nucleotides are TGCGCCAGCAGCCACGGGGTTAATGAAAAACTGTTTTTT. Protein: CASSHGVNEKLFF.

This clone was counted a few times. The genes are TRBV5-4 and TRBJ2-7, with 9 bases fitting TRBD2. V was clipped by 3 bases and J by 4 bases; unmatched bases: 5. This CDR3 has 14 amino acids. Germline values: CDR1 SGHNT, CDR2 YYREEE (reference sequence). CDR3 nucleotide sequence: TGTGCCAGCAGCTCGACTAGCGGTGTATACGAGCAGTACTTC. It encodes CASSSTSGVYEQYF.

The chain joins TRBV30 to TRBJ1-6; D gene uncertain. Per the germline V gene, CDR1 is GTSNPN and CDR2 is SVGIG (reference sequence). The CDR3 sequence is 13 residues long. With 3 bases removed from V and 7 bases from J, the gap between germline ends came to 10 bases. The CDR3, as DNA: TGTGCCTGGAGAGCGGAGACGAATTCACCCCTCCACTTT. It codes for CAWRAETNSPLHF.

There are a few counts of this clone. The chain uses TRBV11-3 and TRBJ2-7; D perhaps matches TRBD2 (5 bases). Germline V gene lookup returns CDR1 SGHNT and CDR2 YENEEA. The V and J ends lost 3 bases and 2 bases respectively, with 11 bases between them. The CDR3 is 14 amino acids. The CDR3 loop reads CASSLRLGAYEQYF. The DNA of the CDR3 is TGTGCCAGCAGCTTGCGACTGGGAGCCTACGAGCAGTACTTC.

The chain's CDR3 is CASSPTGGSYNEQFF. The CDR3 DNA is TGTGCCAGCTCACCTACAGGGGGTTCCTACAATGAGCAGTTCTTC. V and J are TRBV18 and TRBJ2-1, with 8 positions matching TRBD1. CDR3 length: 15 residues. Germline trimming cut 3 bases from V and 1 base from J; bases unmatched to any gene: 2. The germline gives CDR1 KGHSH, CDR2 LQKENI.

This clone has just a few counts. An end of the junction differs from the germline gene, which may be a read error. This chain links TRBV2 with TRBJ2-7; the match to TRBD1 covers 7 bases. Germline CDR1 and CDR2: SNHLY and FYNNEI. The CDR3 is made up of 11 amino acids. The CDR3 sequence is CASRIGQELNF. CDR3 in DNA: TGTGCCAGCAGAATAGGACAGGAACTCAACTTC. The full variable domain, completed using reference TRBV2 and TRBJ2-7, is EPEVTQTPSHQVTQMGQEVILRCVPISNHLYFYWYRQILGQKVEFLVSFYNNEISEKSEIFDDQFSVERPDGSNFTLKIRSTKLEDSAMYFCASRIGQELNFGPGTRLTVT.

The chain links TRBV5-1 to TRBJ2-1; D is perhaps TRBD2 (6 bases). V was shortened by 4 bases and J by 4 bases, with 15 bases between the two germline ends. This CDR3 contains 15 residues. Germline V gene data show CDR1 as SGHRS and CDR2 as YFSETQ. CDR3 residues: CASSVGSSGYNEQFF. DNA for the CDR3: TGCGCCAGCAGCGTCGGTAGTAGCGGTTACAATGAGCAGTTCTTC.

The chain is built from TRBV4-2 and TRBJ2-7, with TRBD2 matching 11 bases. Germline lookup yields CDR1 LGHNA and CDR2 YNFKEQ. CDR3 length: 16 amino acids. V trimming: 0 bases; J trimming: 2 bases; junction bases outside the gene matches: 3. CDR3 sequence (DNA): TGTGCCAGCAGCCAAGAGACTAGCGGGATTCCCTACGAGCAGTACTTC. Protein product: CASSQETSGIPYEQYF.

V usage is TRBV6-5 and J usage is TRBJ1-6; maybe TRBD1 (6 bases). Trimming pared 11 bases from V and 7 bases from J, leaving 15 bases between. The CDR3 sequence is 13 residues long. The germline V gene has CDR1 MNHEY and CDR2 SVGAGI. The CDR3: CALRGIGNSPLHF. CDR3 nucleotide sequence: TGTGCCCTAAGGGGGATTGGGAATTCACCCCTCCACTTT.